These 11 T cell receptor beta chains share one sample of origin, sequenced in a study of blood T cell repertoires in COVID-19. Only in-frame clones appear in the TCRdb table, and some are missing; sequencing was by immunoSEQ multiplex PCR. The repertoire has more than 150,000 clones, around 90% of them found once; the top ten carry around 2.7%. Sequencing was carried out using peripheral blood. Every receptor here comes from a man between 40 and 49 years old with active or convalescent COVID-19.

The chain couples TRBV10-3 to TRBJ1-4; TRBD1 aligns across 8 bases. CDR3 length equals 12 residues. V was pared by 10 bases and J by 8 bases, with 6 bases of the junction left unmatched. Germline values: CDR1 ENHRY, CDR2 SYGVKD. CDR3 residues: CATGQGGEKLFF. The CDR3, as DNA: TGTGCCACTGGACAGGGAGGCGAAAAACTGTTTTTT.

The J gene is TRBJ1-2, the V gene TRBV19; D is unresolved. The V gene's germline CDR1 is LNHDA and CDR2 SQIVND (reference sequence). The length of the CDR3 is 11 residues. Trimming shortened V by 3 bases and J by 7 bases, and 6 bases separated the two germline ends. CDR3 sequence (DNA): TGTGCCAGTAGTATCCGGGGTGGCTACACCTTC. It translates to CASSIRGGYTF.

This chain links TRBV6-2 or TRBV6-3 with TRBJ2-6, with D uncertain. From germline, CDR1 is MNHEY and CDR2 SVGEGT. The CDR3 spans 14 residues. Trimming cost V 5 bases and J 0 bases, with 5 bases left between them. CDR3 nucleotides: TGTGCCAGCAGTCGTTACTCTGGGGCCAACGTCCTGACTTTC. This translates into CASSRYSGANVLTF.

As DNA, the CDR3 is TGTGCCAGCAGTGACGTCAGGGGCTTTGATGAGACCCAGTACTTC. Its translation: CASSDVRGFDETQYF. The chain couples TRBV2 to TRBJ2-5; possible D gene TRBD1, 6 bases. V shed 3 bases and J shed 5 bases, with 16 bases lying between them. CDR3 length: 15 amino acids. Germline V gene data show CDR1 as SNHLY and CDR2 as FYNNEI.

This chain connects TRBV10-3 to TRBJ2-3; 8 bases fit TRBD2. V was clipped by 7 bases and J by 6 bases; unmatched bases: 6. This CDR3 comprises 13 residues. Germline lookup yields CDR1 ENHRY and CDR2 SYGVKD. The CDR3 sequence is CAITPTSDDTQYF. CDR3 bases: TGTGCCATCACCCCGACTAGCGACGATACGCAGTATTTT.

The genes are TRBV2 and TRBJ2-5; 8 positions match TRBD1. V lost 3 bases to trimming and J lost 2 bases; unmatched junction nucleotides: 2. The CDR3 loop spans 14 amino acids. The germline V gene encodes CDR1 SNHLY and CDR2 FYNNEI. CDR3 residues: CASSEYRGQETQYF. The DNA for the CDR3 is TGTGCCAGCAGTGAGTACAGGGGGCAAGAGACCCAGTACTTC.

This chain uses TRBV2 with TRBJ1-5; D unresolved. Germline V gene sequence: CDR1 SNHLY, CDR2 FYNNEI. Trimming took 7 bases from V and 6 from J, leaving 10 bases between them. The CDR3 loop spans 12 amino acids. CDR3 in amino acids: CASKAGGQPQHF. The CDR3 DNA sequence: TGTGCCAGCAAAGCGGGAGGTCAGCCCCAGCATTTT.

J is TRBJ1-5 and V is TRBV18, with D possibly TRBD1 on 6 matching bases. V was trimmed by 5 bases and J by 4 bases, leaving 12 bases between them. The CDR3 sequence is 14 residues long. The germline V gene encodes CDR1 KGHSH and CDR2 LQKENI. The CDR3 region is CASSEQGINQPQHF. DNA for the CDR3: TGTGCCAGCTCAGAACAGGGAATAAATCAGCCCCAGCATTTT.

The gene calls are TRBV13 and TRBJ1-1; perhaps TRBD1 as D (5 bases). The CDR3 is made up of 15 amino acids. V dropped 4 bases and J dropped 1 base, with 13 bases sitting between them. CDR1 PRHDT and CDR2 FYEKMQ come from the germline V gene (reference sequence). CDR3 amino acids: CASSSAGRTNTEAFF. In DNA form, the CDR3 reads TGTGCCAGCAGCTCGGCAGGGAGGACGAACACTGAAGCTTTCTTT.

The V call is TRBV6-6, the J call TRBJ2-7; 12 bases are a match to TRBD2. Germline V gives CDR1 MNHNY, CDR2 SVGAGI (reference sequence). The CDR3 is 16 amino acids. V dropped 2 bases and J dropped 3; count of bases not matched to a gene: 5. CDR3 loop: CASSYPGLAGLYEQYF. Written as DNA, the CDR3 is TGTGCCAGCAGTTACCCGGGACTAGCGGGCCTCTACGAGCAGTACTTC.

The chain has TRBV7-2 and TRBJ1-1, with D perhaps TRBD1 (5 bases). The CDR3 consists of 14 residues. Germline values: CDR1 SGHTA, CDR2 FQGNSA. V was trimmed by 5 bases and J by 1 base, leaving 11 bases between them. The CDR3 region has the DNA TGTGCCAGCAGCCAAATTACAGGGAACACTGAAGCTTTCTTT. The encoded protein is CASSQITGNTEAFF. Based on the CDR3 plus reference TRBV7-2 and TRBJ1-1, the full variable domain is GAGVSQSPSNKVTEKGKDVELRCDPISGHTALYWYRQSLGQGLEFLIYFQGNSAPDKSGLPSDRFSAERTGGSVSTLTIQRTQQEDSAVYLCASSQITGNTEAFFGQGTRLTVV.